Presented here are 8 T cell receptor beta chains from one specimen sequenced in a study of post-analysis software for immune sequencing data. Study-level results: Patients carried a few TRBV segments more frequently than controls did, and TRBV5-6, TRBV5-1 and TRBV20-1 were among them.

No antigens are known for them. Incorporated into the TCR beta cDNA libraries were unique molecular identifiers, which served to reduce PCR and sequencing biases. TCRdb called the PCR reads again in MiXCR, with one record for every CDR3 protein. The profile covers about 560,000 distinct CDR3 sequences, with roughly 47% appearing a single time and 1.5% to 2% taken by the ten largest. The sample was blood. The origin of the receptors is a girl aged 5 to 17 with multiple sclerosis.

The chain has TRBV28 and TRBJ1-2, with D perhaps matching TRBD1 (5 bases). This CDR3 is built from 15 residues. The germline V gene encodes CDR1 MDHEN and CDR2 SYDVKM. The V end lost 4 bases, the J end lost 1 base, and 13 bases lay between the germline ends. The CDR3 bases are TGTGCCAGCAGTTGGGGCGATGGCTTTAACTATGGCTACACCTTC. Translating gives CASSWGDGFNYGYTF.

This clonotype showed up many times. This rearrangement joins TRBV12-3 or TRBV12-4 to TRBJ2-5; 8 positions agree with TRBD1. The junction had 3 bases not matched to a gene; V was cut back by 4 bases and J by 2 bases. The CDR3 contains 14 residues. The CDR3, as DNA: TGTGCCAGCAGTTCCCGGACAGGGCAAGAGACCCAGTACTTC. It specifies CASSSRTGQETQYF.

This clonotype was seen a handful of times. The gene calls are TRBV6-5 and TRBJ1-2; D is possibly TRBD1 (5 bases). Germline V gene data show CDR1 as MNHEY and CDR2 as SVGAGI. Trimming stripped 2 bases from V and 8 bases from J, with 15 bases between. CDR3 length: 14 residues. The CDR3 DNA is TGTGCCAGCAGTTACGGGCAGGGCATAGGGGGCTACACCTTC. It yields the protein CASSYGQGIGGYTF.

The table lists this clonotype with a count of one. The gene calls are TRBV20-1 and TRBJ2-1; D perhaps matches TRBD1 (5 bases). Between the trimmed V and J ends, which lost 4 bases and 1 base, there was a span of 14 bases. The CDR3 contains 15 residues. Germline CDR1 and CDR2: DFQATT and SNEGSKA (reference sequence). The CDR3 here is CSANGADRSYNEQFF. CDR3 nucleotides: TGCAGTGCTAATGGGGCCGACCGGTCCTACAATGAGCAGTTCTTC.

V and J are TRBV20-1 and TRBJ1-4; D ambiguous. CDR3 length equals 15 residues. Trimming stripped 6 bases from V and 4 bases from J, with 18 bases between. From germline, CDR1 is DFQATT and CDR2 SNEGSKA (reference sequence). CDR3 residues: CSATPSRQINEKLFF. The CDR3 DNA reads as TGCAGTGCCACCCCTTCGAGGCAGATTAATGAAAAACTGTTTTTT.

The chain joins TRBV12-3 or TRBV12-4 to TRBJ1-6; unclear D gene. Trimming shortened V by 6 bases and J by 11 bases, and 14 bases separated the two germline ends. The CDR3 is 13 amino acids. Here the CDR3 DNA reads TGTGCCAGCAGACGCGGGCCGGTTACACCCCTCCACTTT. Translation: CASRRGPVTPLHF.

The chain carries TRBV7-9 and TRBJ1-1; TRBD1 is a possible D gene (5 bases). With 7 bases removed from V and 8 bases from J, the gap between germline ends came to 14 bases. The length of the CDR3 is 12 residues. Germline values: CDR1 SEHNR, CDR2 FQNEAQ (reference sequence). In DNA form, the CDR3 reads TGTGCCAGCACCCCTAGACAGCCAGAAGCTTTCTTT. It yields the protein CASTPRQPEAFF.

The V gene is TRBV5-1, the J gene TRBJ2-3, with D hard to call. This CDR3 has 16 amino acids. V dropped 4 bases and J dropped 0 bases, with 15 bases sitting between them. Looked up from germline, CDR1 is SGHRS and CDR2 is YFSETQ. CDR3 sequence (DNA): TGCGCCAGCAGCCGGGCACGGTGGTCTAGCACAGATACGCAGTATTTT. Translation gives CASSRARWSSTDTQYF.